One and the same sample provided the 31 T cell receptor beta chains below, sequenced in a study of shared clonotypes between healthy human individuals. Here immunoSEQ multiplex PCR was the method, and the copy in TCRdb shows in-frame clones only, minus some. The table has about 1 million clones, under 80% seen once. The sequencing sample was made of memory CD4+ T cells sorted from blood. Noted subset: CD45RA-negative fraction. These receptors were obtained from a man in his late teens or twenties in good health.

This chain links TRBV4-1 with TRBJ2-5, with TRBD2 identical over 8 bases. Germline CDR1 reads MGHRA; CDR2 reads YSYEKL. This CDR3 region has 15 residues. The V and J ends lost 3 bases and 4 bases, in that order; junction bases with no gene match: 7. The CDR3 is CASSQASGGGETQYF. In nucleotides, the CDR3 is TGCGCCAGCAGCCAGGCAAGCGGGGGTGGAGAGACCCAGTACTTC.

As DNA, the CDR3 is TGCGCCAGCAGTTTATCCGGGGAGCTGTTTTTT. Protein: CASSLSGELFF. This rearrangement joins TRBV10-2 to TRBJ2-2; no firm D call. CDR3 length equals 11 residues. Per the germline V gene, CDR1 is WSHSY and CDR2 is SAAADI. Trimming removed 5 bases from V and 6 bases from J, with 4 bases in between.

V usage is TRBV6-1 and J usage is TRBJ2-2; D possibly corresponds to TRBD2 (5 bases). V lost 6 bases, J lost 0 bases, and 11 bases lay in between. CDR3 length: 15 residues. Germline CDR1 reads MNHNS; CDR2 reads SASEGT. The chain's CDR3 is CASRADGSNTGELFF. CDR3 sequence (DNA): TGTGCCAGCAGAGCGGACGGCTCGAACACCGGGGAGCTGTTTTTT.

This clone was counted a few times. This chain connects TRBV10-1 to TRBJ2-2; 8 bases are a match to TRBD1. The CDR3 has 15 amino acids. CDR1 is WNHNN and CDR2 is SYGVQD in the germline V gene (reference sequence). The V and J ends lost 6 bases and 3 bases, in that order; junction bases with no gene match: 6. Written as DNA, the CDR3 is TGCGCCAGCAGCCCCGACAGGGGCTACACCGGGGAGCTGTTTTTT. This sequence encodes CASSPDRGYTGELFF.

This chain links TRBV5-1 with TRBJ2-5, with TRBD2 matching over 13 bases. From germline, CDR1 is SGHRS and CDR2 YFSETQ. V was clipped by 4 bases and J by 3 bases; unmatched bases: 21. This CDR3 contains 21 residues. The CDR3 loop is CASSRDGPGLAGCGLKETQYF. Here the CDR3 DNA reads TGCGCCAGCAGCCGGGACGGCCCGGGACTAGCGGGGTGTGGGCTCAAAGAGACCCAGTACTTC.

This clone showed up just once. The J gene is TRBJ1-5, the V gene TRBV2, with a possible D match to TRBD1 (5 bases). Trimming took 5 bases from V and 4 from J, leaving 15 bases between them. The length of the CDR3 is 15 residues. Germline CDR1 reads SNHLY; CDR2 reads FYNNEI. CDR3 in DNA: TGTGCCAGCAGTACCCCCGGGACTGCAAATCAGCCCCAGCATTTT. This sequence encodes CASSTPGTANQPQHF.

Remarks on this clone: The junction and the germline gene differ at one end; a read error may be behind it. The chain combines TRBV2 with TRBJ1-5, with 10 bases that match TRBD1. The CDR3 covers 14 residues. Germline CDR1 reads SNHLY; CDR2 reads FYNNEI. CDR3 loop: CASGEDRGIQPQHF. The CDR3 region has the DNA TGTGCCAGCGGTGAGGACAGGGGGATTCAGCCCCAGCATTTT.

The J gene is TRBJ2-2, the V gene TRBV7-6; maybe TRBD1 (5 bases). V was clipped by 5 bases and J by 0 bases, with 19 bases between them. CDR1 is SGHVS, CDR2 FNYEAQ, per germline. The CDR3 loop spans 18 amino acids. CDR3 bases: TGTGCCAGCAGCCGTGACGTTTGGGGCAGGACGAACACCGGGGAGCTGTTTTTT. Translating gives CASSRDVWGRTNTGELFF.

The gene calls are TRBV21-1 and TRBJ2-7. TRBV21-1 is reported as a pseudogene. This CDR3 contains 14 residues. Written as DNA, the CDR3 is TGTGCCAGCAGCAAACAATCCTCCTCCTACGAGCAGTACTTC. It specifies CASSKQSSSYEQYF.

The J gene is TRBJ1-3, the V gene TRBV9; 7 bases map to TRBD1. The CDR3 sequence is 12 residues long. V was pared by 2 bases and J by 16 bases, with 9 bases of the junction left unmatched. Germline loops: CDR1 SGDLS, CDR2 YYNGEE. In DNA, the CDR3 is TGTGCCAGCAGCGTCGGAGGGGGCGATAGGTATTTT. Protein: CASSVGGGDRYF.

This clone appeared a single time. The chain joins TRBV6-1 to TRBJ2-3; D perhaps matches TRBD2 (5 bases). V lost 1 base to trimming and J lost 6 bases, with 11 bases between them. Germline CDR1 is MNHNS and CDR2 is SASEGT. The CDR3 runs to 14 residues. CDR3 DNA sequence: TGTGCCAGCAGTGAAGTTGAGGGTTTGGATACGCAGTATTTT. Its protein product is CASSEVEGLDTQYF.

The chain employs TRBV29-1 and TRBJ1-2; 7 bases are shared with TRBD1. The germline V gene has CDR1 SQVTM and CDR2 ANQGSEA. The CDR3 totals 13 residues. After removal of 3 bases from V and 6 bases from J, the junction contained 7 bases not matched to a gene. CDR3 loop: CSVEVAGGDGYTF. In nucleotides, the CDR3 is TGCAGCGTTGAGGTGGCAGGGGGGGATGGCTACACCTTC.

The J gene is TRBJ2-3, the V gene TRBV9, with a weak D call TRBD2 (6 bases). This CDR3 comprises 15 residues. The V end was cut by 6 bases, the J end by 0 bases, with 14 bases between. The germline V gene encodes CDR1 SGDLS and CDR2 YYNGEE. CDR3 loop: CASTRDSLSTDTQYF. CDR3 nucleotide sequence: TGTGCCAGCACCCGGGACTCCCTTAGCACAGATACGCAGTATTTT. The variable domain in full, with the rest retrieved from reference TRBV9 and TRBJ2-3, is DSGVTQTPKHLITATGQRVTLRCSPRSGDLSVYWYQQSLDQGLQFLIQYYNGEERAKGNILERFSAQQFPDLHSELNLSSLELGDSALYFCASTRDSLSTDTQYFGPGTRLTVL.

This chain connects TRBV10-1 to TRBJ2-4; TRBD2 matches 7 bases. CDR3 size: 14 residues. With 4 bases clipped from V and 4 bases from J, the junction kept 4 bases outside the gene matches. From germline, CDR1 is WNHNN and CDR2 SYGVQD (reference sequence). The CDR3 bases are TGCGCCAGCAGTGCCGGGACTAATAAAAACATTCAGTACTTC. This translates into CASSAGTNKNIQYF.

In its sample, this clone was seen a few times. The chain links TRBV6-1 to TRBJ1-5; tentative D call: TRBD1 (6 bases). Germline lookup yields CDR1 MNHNS and CDR2 SASEGT. The V and J ends lost 5 bases and 1 base respectively, with 12 bases between them. The CDR3 is made up of 15 amino acids. The CDR3 DNA reads TGTGCCAGCAGTCACAGGGATAGAAGCAATCAGCCCCAGCATTTT. This encodes CASSHRDRSNQPQHF.

The CDR3 protein is CASSSSGTGGRETQYF. The CDR3 bases are TGTGCCAGCAGCTCATCCGGGACAGGAGGTCGGGAGACCCAGTACTTC. The genes are TRBV7-9 and TRBJ2-5, with TRBD1 matching 8 bases. This CDR3 spans 16 amino acids. Losses at the gene ends were 4 bases for V and 5 bases for J; bases not matched to a gene: 12. Germline V gives CDR1 SEHNR, CDR2 FQNEAQ (reference sequence). Combining the CDR3 with reference TRBV7-9 and TRBJ2-5 gives the whole variable domain DTGVSQNPRHKITKRGQNVTFRCDPISEHNRLYWYRQTLGQGPEFLTYFQNEAQLEKSRLLSDRFSAERPKGSFSTLEIQRTEQGDSAMYLCASSSSGTGGRETQYFGPGTRLLVL.

V gene TRBV10-3 combines with J gene TRBJ2-3; TRBD1 aligns across 8 bases. This CDR3 spans 14 amino acids. The germline V gene has CDR1 ENHRY and CDR2 SYGVKD. The V gene end was trimmed by 2 bases and the J gene end by 5 bases; junction bases not matched to a gene: 3. CDR3 sequence reads: CAISEGQGVDTQYF. The CDR3 bases are TGTGCCATCAGTGAGGGACAGGGCGTAGATACGCAGTATTTT.

The chain employs TRBV6-1 and TRBJ2-5, with TRBD1 matching 10 bases. The V gene end was trimmed by 3 bases and the J gene end by 4 bases; junction bases not matched to a gene: 5. The germline V gene has CDR1 MNHNS and CDR2 SASEGT. There are 15 residues in the CDR3. This CDR3 is CASSDGQGGGETQYF. The CDR3 nucleotides read TGTGCCAGCAGTGACGGACAGGGGGGAGGAGAGACCCAGTACTTC.

The gene calls are TRBV7-2 and TRBJ2-2, with TRBD1 as a possible D gene (5 bases). Germline V gene lookup returns CDR1 SGHTA and CDR2 FQGNSA. V was trimmed by 6 bases and J by 6 bases, leaving 17 bases between them. The CDR3 consists of 15 residues. DNA for the CDR3: TGTGCCAGCAGTCAAATGGCTGGGGCTTCCGGGGAGCTGTTTTTT. Protein: CASSQMAGASGELFF.

A word on this clone: The sample carries other DNA sequences with the same CDR3. V gene TRBV27 combines with J gene TRBJ1-6, with 9 nucleotides matching TRBD1. This CDR3 contains 14 residues. Per germline, CDR1 MNHEY and CDR2 SMNVEV (reference sequence). V lost 4 bases and J lost 9; bases outside the gene matches: 4. CDR3 sequence (DNA): TGTGCCAGCAGTTCTGGGACAGGGAGTTCACCCCTCCACTTT. Its translation: CASSSGTGSSPLHF.

This clone was recorded a few times. The CDR3 DNA reads as TGTGCCACCAGCAGAGATCCAGCGGGAAGCGAGACCCAGTACTTC. This encodes CATSRDPAGSETQYF. The rearrangement links TRBV15 to TRBJ2-5; TRBD2 agrees at 7 bases. The CDR3 is 15 residues long. Germline CDR1 is LNHNV and CDR2 is YYDKDF (reference sequence). Losses at the gene ends were 0 bases for V and 5 bases for J; bases not matched to a gene: 6.

The rearrangement joins TRBV7-8 to TRBJ1-1, with TRBD1 matching 7 bases. The junction had 8 bases not matched to a gene; V was cut back by 6 bases and J by 10 bases. The CDR3 has 12 residues. CDR1 is SGHVS, CDR2 FQNEAQ, per germline. The CDR3 region has the DNA TGTGCCAGCAGTCGTAGGGGACAGATAGCTTTCTTT. Translated: CASSRRGQIAFF.

The rearrangement joins TRBV5-1 to TRBJ2-7; D remains unclear. The CDR3 totals 13 residues. The V gene lost 6 bases and the J gene lost 0 bases, with 10 bases spanning the gap. Looked up from germline, CDR1 is SGHRS and CDR2 is YFSETQ. CDR3 sequence: CASKVGFSYEQYF. The CDR3, as DNA: TGCGCCAGCAAGGTAGGATTCTCCTACGAGCAGTACTTC.

The chain uses TRBV27 and TRBJ1-6, with 10 positions matching TRBD1. The CDR3 length is 15 residues. CDR1 is MNHEY, CDR2 SMNVEV, per germline (reference sequence). J gave up 6 bases and V 3 bases, and 2 bases lay outside the gene matches. The CDR3 nucleotides are TGTGCCAGCAGTTTTTGGGACAGGGGTAATTCACCCCTCCACTTT. Its protein product is CASSFWDRGNSPLHF.

This chain's CDR3 is CASSPGQGTTEAFF. DNA for the CDR3: TGCGCCAGCAGCCCAGGACAGGGGACCACTGAAGCTTTCTTT. The chain combines TRBV5-1 with TRBJ1-1; 9 bases agree with TRBD1. The CDR3 runs 14 residues. The ends lost 4 bases at V and 4 bases at J; junction bases unmatched: 5. Germline lookup yields CDR1 SGHRS and CDR2 YFSETQ. The full variable domain, its missing parts supplied by reference TRBV5-1 and TRBJ1-1, is KAGVTQTPRYLIKTRGQQVTLSCSPISGHRSVSWYQQTPGQGLQFLFEYFSETQRNKGNFPGRFSGRQFSNSRSEMNVSTLELGDSALYLCASSPGQGTTEAFFGQGTRLTVV.

The chain is built from TRBV10-3 and TRBJ2-1; weak D call: TRBD2 (5 bases). The CDR3 runs to 16 residues. CDR1 is ENHRY, CDR2 SYGVKD, per germline. V was clipped by 0 bases and J by 9 bases, with 18 bases between them. The chain's CDR3 is CAISESMGEGWGEQFF. The CDR3 bases are TGTGCCATCAGTGAGTCGATGGGAGAAGGATGGGGTGAGCAGTTCTTC.

This clone was counted a single time. Written as DNA, the CDR3 is TGTGCCACCAGCATCTCACTAGCGGGAGGTAGATACAATGAGCAGTTCTTC. This gives the protein CATSISLAGGRYNEQFF. The chain links TRBV15 to TRBJ2-1, with TRBD2 matching 12 bases. Per germline, CDR1 LNHNV and CDR2 YYDKDF (reference sequence). The CDR3 runs to 17 residues. V was clipped by 4 bases and J by 4 bases; unmatched bases: 8.

J is TRBJ1-5 and V is TRBV10-3; D is ambiguous. V lost 8 bases to trimming and J lost 3 bases, with 11 bases between them. CDR3 size: 13 residues. Germline V gene lookup returns CDR1 ENHRY and CDR2 SYGVKD. The CDR3 is CAILAAPNQPQHF. DNA for the CDR3: TGTGCCATCCTCGCTGCCCCCAATCAGCCCCAGCATTTT.

This clone came up many times. The chain has TRBV6-5 and TRBJ2-3, with 7 bases matching TRBD1. The CDR3 has 15 amino acids. V was clipped by 5 bases and J by 0 bases; unmatched bases: 5. In germline, CDR1 is MNHEY, CDR2 SVGAGI. CDR3 in amino acids: CASSRDRDSTDTQYF. DNA for the CDR3: TGTGCCAGCAGTCGTGACAGGGACAGCACAGATACGCAGTATTTT.

This clone was seen only a few times. The chain joins TRBV2 to TRBJ2-2, with D unclear. Between the trimmed V and J ends, which lost 7 bases and 0 bases, there was a span of 9 bases. In germline, CDR1 is SNHLY, CDR2 FYNNEI. CDR3 length equals 14 residues. CDR3 protein: CASMGGANTGELFF. The CDR3 region has the DNA TGTGCCAGCATGGGCGGCGCGAACACCGGGGAGCTGTTTTTT.

In this sample, this clone turned up many times. The sample carries other DNA sequences with the same CDR3. The V gene is TRBV19, the J gene TRBJ2-1, with D perhaps matching TRBD1 or TRBD2 (5 bases each). This CDR3 comprises 15 residues. Germline V gene data show CDR1 as LNHDA and CDR2 as SQIVND (reference sequence). V was clipped by 0 bases and J by 2 bases, with 8 bases between them. The CDR3, as DNA: TGTGCCAGTAGTATAGAGGGGACCACCTACAATGAGCAGTTCTTC. Translated, it gives CASSIEGTTYNEQFF.